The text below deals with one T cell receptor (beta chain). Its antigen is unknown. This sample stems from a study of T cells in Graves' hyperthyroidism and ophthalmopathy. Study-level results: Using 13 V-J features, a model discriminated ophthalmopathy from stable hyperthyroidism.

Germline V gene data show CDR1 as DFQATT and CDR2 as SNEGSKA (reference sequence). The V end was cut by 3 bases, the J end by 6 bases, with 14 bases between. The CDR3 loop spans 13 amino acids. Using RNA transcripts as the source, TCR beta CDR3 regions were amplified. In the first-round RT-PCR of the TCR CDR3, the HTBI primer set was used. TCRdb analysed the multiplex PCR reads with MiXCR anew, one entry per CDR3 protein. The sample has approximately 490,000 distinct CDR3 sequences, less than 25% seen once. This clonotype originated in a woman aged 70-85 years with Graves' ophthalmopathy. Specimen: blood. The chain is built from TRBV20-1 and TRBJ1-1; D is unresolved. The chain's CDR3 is CSASGPMVSEAFF. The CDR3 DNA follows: TGCAGTGCTAGTGGGCCTATGGTTTCTGAAGCTTTCTTT.